Here is one T cell receptor (beta chain) with its context. This specimen comes from a study of cytomegalovirus exposure and HLA in healthy donors. The PCR was carried out with 60 Vbeta primers and 13 Jbeta primers. Using immunoSEQ multiplex PCR, the repertoire was profiled, and TCRdb retains in-frame clones only, with some absent. The sample gives about 190,000 clones, 79% of which show up once; roughly 1.6% is in the top ten. Germline CDR1 WNHNN, CDR2 SYGVQD (reference sequence). The CDR3 has 15 residues. The ends lost 3 bases at V and 7 bases at J; junction bases unmatched: 6. The genes are TRBV10-1 and TRBJ2-3; TRBD2 matches at 11 bases. The sequence was collected from a woman aged 18 to 35 in good health and CMV-seronegative. Sequencing input: PBMCs. The CDR3 DNA reads as TGCGCCAGCAGTGATAGCGGGGGGGGTAAAAATACGCAGTATTTT. The encoded protein is CASSDSGGGKNTQYF.